The count of the clone carrying this TCR beta chain is one. The data were produced by immunoSEQ multiplex PCR, yet TCRdb's version contains in-frame clones alone and is incomplete. The sample has about 46,000 clones, approximately 85% seen once. Germline CDR1 SEHNR, CDR2 FQNEAQ (reference sequence). This CDR3 is built from 11 residues. V shed 5 bases and J 14 bases; nucleotides not matched to a gene: 6. This entry belongs to a study of blood T cell repertoires in COVID-19. The Seattle patients joined while their infection was active and were tracked longitudinally afterward. The rearrangement uses TRBV7-9 and TRBJ2-1; 7 positions match TRBD1. The receptor's source is a woman of 80 years or more with COVID-19, enrolled during active disease. The sequenced sample was peripheral blood. In DNA form, the CDR3 reads TGTGCCAGCAGCAGGGTACAGGGGAAGTTCTTC. Translated, it gives CASSRVQGKFF.